This entry concerns a single T cell receptor beta chain. Its target is unknown. This record comes from a study of T cells after yellow fever vaccination. Study-level background: Preparation of fractions with low cell numbers was performed using SMART-Seq v4 Ultra Low Input.

Study outcomes and limitations: The CD4 and CD8 compartments had a small share of their clonotypes in common.

This CDR3 has 17 residues. The TCR cDNA carried a universal primer site and UMIs from 5'RACE template switching. TCRdb recomputed calls from the 5' RACE reads with MiXCR, one row per CDR3 protein. This table has a few hundred thousand distinct CDR3 sequences, more than 9% appearing once. J is TRBJ2-7 and V is TRBV21-1; no DNA check was done on the table's D call, TRBD1. TRBV21-1 is listed as a pseudogene. Sample: PBMCs, taken on the day of the first yellow fever vaccination. The receptor was derived from a man aged 18 to 35 who received the YFV17D yellow fever vaccine. The CDR3 protein is CASSKTRFKGPPYEQYF. In nucleotides, the CDR3 is TGTGCCAGCAGCAAAACAAGATTCAAGGGTCCCCCCTACGAGCAGTACTTC.